What follows describes a single T cell receptor (beta chain). A much larger clone differs from this one at a single base, so this may be a read error. TCRdb independently ran MiXCR on the reads; one entry per CDR3 protein. The table includes under 300,000 distinct CDR3 sequences, about 30% detected once. From germline, CDR1 is MDHEN and CDR2 SYDVKM. This CDR3 comprises 17 residues. The sample originates from a study of kidney transplant recipient with SARS-CoV-2 infection. The TCR was taken from a young adult male patient who had COVID-19 and was a kidney transplant recipient. The T cells may partly be graft donor cells. The material sequenced was a blood sample, taken at baseline and on day 111 from a kidney transplant recipient. This sequence joins TRBV28 and TRBJ2-5, with TRBD2 matching 7 bases. The CDR3 DNA reads as TGTGCCGGCAGCTCGGGGGGAACGCTTGATTTTGCGGGGACCCAGTACTTC. This gives the protein CAGSSGGTLDFAGTQYF.